The subject of this entry is one T cell receptor beta chain. What it binds is not known. Division of CD4+ cells produced a CD45RA+ naive subset and a CD45RA-negative memory subset. The data originate from a study of shared clonotypes between healthy human individuals. Notes on the study in general: An effect of sequencing depth on clonotype sharing among donors was expected. Tissues were not sampled, only blood, and their repertoires likely differ.

The input for sorted-subset replicate PCRs was approximately 210 ng DNA, some 30,000 T cell genomes. Assay: immunoSEQ multiplex PCR; the TCRdb copy retains only in-frame clones and omits some. Here the sample spans around 1.1 million clones, 75% to 85% being singletons. The germline V gene has CDR1 MDHEN and CDR2 SYDVKM. The J segment lost 11 bases and the V segment lost 2 bases, leaving 8 bases of the junction unmatched. The CDR3 is 15 residues long. This TCR was recovered from a man between 18 and 29 years old in good health. Some clones in this sample may be carry-over from other donors' samples. The chain recombines TRBV28 with TRBJ1-4; 10 bases map to TRBD1. Sequences were obtained from memory CD4+ T cells from PBMCs. Subset denoted: CD45RA-negative fraction. The CDR3: CASSLRGTGVPKLFF. The CDR3 nucleotides are TGTGCCAGCAGTTTACGCGGGACAGGGGTCCCGAAACTGTTTTTT.